The 3 T cell receptor beta chains reported below all come from one sample, sequenced in a study of CD8 T cells in Susac syndrome. RNA totalling about 0.45 to 1 ug underwent reverse transcription with random hexamers. TCRdb redid the calling of the immunoSEQ multiplex PCR reads with MiXCR, one entry per CDR3 protein. This table has 50,000 to 60,000 distinct CDR3 sequences, about 92% appearing once. The source material was CD8+ T cells from PBMCs. The receptors derive from a human donor in good health.

This clonotype was recorded only once. V usage is TRBV6-5 and J usage is TRBJ2-5, with TRBD2 matching over 12 bases. Unmatched junction bases numbered 12, after V lost 6 bases and J lost 13 bases. This CDR3 is built from 14 residues. The V gene's germline CDR1 is MNHEY and CDR2 SVGAGI. The CDR3, as DNA: TGTGCCAGCAGGCCCACTAGCGGGGGGCTCCCCGGGTACTTC. Protein: CASRPTSGGLPGYF.

Here the CDR3 reads CSARGMRDYRGSYEQYF. The CDR3, as DNA: TGCAGTGCTAGAGGGATGCGGGACTACAGGGGGAGCTACGAGCAGTACTTC. The chain recombines TRBV20-1 with TRBJ2-7; TRBD1 might be the D (8 bases). The germline CDR1 and CDR2 sequences are DFQATT and SNEGSKA (reference sequence). Deletions cut 1 base from V and 3 bases from J, with 22 bases between. CDR3 length: 17 amino acids.

The chain uses TRBV4-1 and TRBJ1-1; TRBD1 is a possible D gene (5 bases). There are 15 residues in the CDR3. Trimming removed 4 bases from V and 0 bases from J, with 12 bases in between. CDR1 and CDR2 (germline): MGHRA, YSYEKL. The CDR3 is CASSPFRELNTEAFF. The CDR3 nucleotides are TGCGCCAGCAGCCCATTCAGGGAGCTGAACACTGAAGCTTTCTTT.